The subject of this entry is one T cell receptor beta chain. This entry is derived from a study of shared clonotypes between healthy human individuals. Repertoires were generated with immunoSEQ multiplex PCR, while TCRdb's copy carries only in-frame clones and drops some. The sample holds 2.3 million or so clones, approximately 93% seen once. The CDR3 consists of 15 residues. The V end lost 0 bases, the J end lost 0 bases, and 9 bases lay between the germline ends. Germline values: CDR1 SGHNT, CDR2 YYREEE (reference sequence). Sequencing used naive CD4+ T cells from PBMCs. Subset denoted: CD45RA+ positively selected. The V and J genes are TRBV5-4 and TRBJ1-1; D uncertain. The clonotype comes from a man aged 18 to 35 in good health. Some clones in this sample may be carry-over from other donors' samples. The CDR3 bases are TGTGCCAGCAGCTTGGAGGTAACGGTGAACACTGAAGCTTTCTTT. It is translated as CASSLEVTVNTEAFF.